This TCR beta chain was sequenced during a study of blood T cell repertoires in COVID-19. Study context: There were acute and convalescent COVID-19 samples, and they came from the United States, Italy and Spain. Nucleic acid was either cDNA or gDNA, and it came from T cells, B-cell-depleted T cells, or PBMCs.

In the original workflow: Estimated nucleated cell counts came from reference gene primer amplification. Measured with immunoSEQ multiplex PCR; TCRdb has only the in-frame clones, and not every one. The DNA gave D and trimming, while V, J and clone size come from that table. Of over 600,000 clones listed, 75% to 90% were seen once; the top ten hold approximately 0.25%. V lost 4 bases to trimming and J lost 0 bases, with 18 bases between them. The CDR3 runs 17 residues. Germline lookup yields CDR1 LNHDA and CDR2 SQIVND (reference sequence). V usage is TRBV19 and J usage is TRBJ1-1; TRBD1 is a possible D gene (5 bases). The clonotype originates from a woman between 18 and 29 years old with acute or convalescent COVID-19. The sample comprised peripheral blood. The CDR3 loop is CASSSGGILTLNTEAFF. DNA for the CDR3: TGTGCCAGTAGTAGTGGGGGGATCCTCACCTTGAACACTGAAGCTTTCTTT.